Listed below are T cell receptor beta chains from one sample, sequenced in a study of STAT5B mutations in CD4+ large granular lymphocyte leukemia. Assay: immunoSEQ multiplex PCR; the TCRdb copy retains only in-frame clones and omits some. This sample has around 35,000 clones, with about 85% found just once. The sample consisted of CD4+ T cells from blood buffy coats. The source is a human donor in good health. CDR3s include the opening cysteine and the closing phenylalanine or tryptophan. The order of the fields is clone size, V gene, J gene, CDR3 protein. A clone size is listed for some rows: how often the clone was seen (once, few, many), or a class if it is expanded.

NA	TRBV11-1	TRBJ2-4	CASSPTGGAVQNIQYF
NA	TRBV14	TRBJ2-7	CASSQEGRRSSYEQYF
NA	TRBV10-3	TRBJ1-2	CAIVQDRVGAYGYTF
NA	TRBV4-1	TRBJ2-7	CASSQVLSGGPTRSYEQYF
NA	TRBV27	TRBJ2-7	CASSRGQGAYEQYF
NA	TRBV9	TRBJ2-7	CASSPSPGTAYEQYF
NA	TRBV5-1	TRBJ2-7	CASSLAGSSYEQYF
NA	TRBV18	TRBJ2-3	CASSPNPSDTQYF
NA	TRBV25-1	TRBJ1-2	CASSELGDYGYTF
once	TRBV19	TRBJ2-7	CASRQGASHEQYF
NA	TRBV5-6	TRBJ2-7	CASSLRQLKSYEQYF
NA	TRBV27	TRBJ2-7	CASSAQGPSYEQYF
NA	TRBV7-2	TRBJ1-1	CASSLATGNTEAFF
NA	TRBV6-5	TRBJ1-5	CASSTGRGNQPQHF
NA	TRBV4-3	TRBJ2-1	CASSRGLAGNNEQFF
NA	TRBV9	TRBJ2-1	CASSLTSGSSYNEQFF
NA	TRBV18	TRBJ2-5	CASSLTGREETQYF
few	TRBV6-5	TRBJ1-2	CASSQDRGRGYGYTF
NA	TRBV4-2	TRBJ2-3	CASSEGTASSTDTQYF
once	TRBV19	TRBJ2-1	CASSVPRRQANNEQFF
NA	TRBV18	TRBJ2-1	CASSPNNPASGGYNEQFF
NA	TRBV6-5	TRBJ2-7	CASSSGRGNEQYF
NA	TRBV2	TRBJ2-3	CASTLTHTQYF
NA	TRBV5-6	TRBJ1-3	CASSRPASGNTIYF
NA	TRBV5-1	TRBJ1-2	CASSPTGASNYGYTF
few	TRBV7-2	TRBJ1-2	CASSSGRNYGYTF
once	TRBV11-1	TRBJ2-6	CASTRQGAGANVLTF
NA	TRBV11-1	TRBJ2-7	CASSVLPHEQYF
NA	TRBV4-1	NA	CASSQVGRGYEQYF
NA	TRBV14	TRBJ2-1	CASNRAGTATNEQFF
NA	TRBV28	TRBJ2-7	CASSFWDREPGEQYF
few	TRBV29-1	TRBJ2-1	CSAPRAGSYNEQFF
NA	TRBV6-6	TRBJ2-3	CASSRWASDTQYF
NA	TRBV4-1	TRBJ1-2	CASSQGVRELGGYTF
NA	TRBV7-9	TRBJ2-3	CASSDRGSTDTQYF
NA	TRBV5-8	TRBJ2-1	CASSFSQGAYNEQFF
NA	TRBV18	TRBJ1-1	CASSPRRTGFVDTEAFF
NA	TRBV5-4	TRBJ2-7	CASSFGGSSRSYEQYF
NA	TRBV18	TRBJ2-7	CASSPPGLAGGTYEQYF
NA	TRBV12-2	TRBJ2-7	CASRLEQEWVSEQYF
NA	TRBV7-2	TRBJ1-3	CASSLDGSGNTIYF
NA	TRBV13	TRBJ2-3	CASSPWVAGGRYGADTQYF
medium-sized	TRBV5-1	TRBJ2-1	CASSWEGVNPNEQFF